Here is one TCR beta chain with its context. Its specificity is unknown. Trimming took off 5 bases at V and 5 bases at J, with 15 bases between the two ends. Per germline, CDR1 PRHDT and CDR2 FYEKMQ (reference sequence). The CDR3 covers 14 residues. An even split of each subset's genomic DNA across several immunoSEQ plates was performed. This table comes from immunoSEQ multiplex PCR, and its TCRdb copy is limited to in-frame clones, with some not included. The sample has about 1 million clones, around 75% seen once. The source of the sample is a study of shared clonotypes between healthy human individuals. Points from the study as a whole: Non-shared clonotypes had lower generation probabilities than clonotypes shared by all four sorted-subset donors. Tissues were not sampled, only blood, and their repertoires likely differ.

This clonotype was obtained from a man aged 18 to 30 in good health. The sequenced sample was memory CD4+ T cells sorted from blood. Specified subset: CD45RA-negative fraction. The rearrangement joins TRBV13 to TRBJ1-1, with TRBD1 as a possible D gene (5 bases). CDR3 DNA sequence: TGTGCCAGCAGCCCCGACAGAGCGACGACTGAAGCTTTCTTT. Its translation is CASSPDRATTEAFF.